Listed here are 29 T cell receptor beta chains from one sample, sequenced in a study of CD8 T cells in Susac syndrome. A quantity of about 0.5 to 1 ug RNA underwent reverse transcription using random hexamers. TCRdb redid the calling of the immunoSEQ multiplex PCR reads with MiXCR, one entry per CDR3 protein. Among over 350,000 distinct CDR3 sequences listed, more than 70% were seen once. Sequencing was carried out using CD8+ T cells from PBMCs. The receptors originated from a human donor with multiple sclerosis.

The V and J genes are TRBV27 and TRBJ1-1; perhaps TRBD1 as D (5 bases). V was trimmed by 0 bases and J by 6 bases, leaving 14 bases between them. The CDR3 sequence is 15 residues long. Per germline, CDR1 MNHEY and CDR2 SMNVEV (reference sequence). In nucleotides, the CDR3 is TGTGCCAGCAGTTTATCGGGTCAGGGAGTCGCTGAAGCTTTCTTT. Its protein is CASSLSGQGVAEAFF.

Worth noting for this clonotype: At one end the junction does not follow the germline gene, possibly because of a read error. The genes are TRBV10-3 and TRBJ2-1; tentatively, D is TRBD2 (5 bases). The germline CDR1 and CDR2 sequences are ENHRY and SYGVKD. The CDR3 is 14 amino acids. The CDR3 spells CAIGEAEPYNEQFF. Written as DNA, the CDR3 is TGTGCCATCGGTGAAGCGGAGCCTTACAATGAGCAGTTCTTC.

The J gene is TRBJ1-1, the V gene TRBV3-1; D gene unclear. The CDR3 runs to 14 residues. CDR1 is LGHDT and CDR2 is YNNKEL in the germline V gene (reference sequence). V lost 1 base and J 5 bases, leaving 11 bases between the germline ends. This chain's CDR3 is CASSQAKGWTEAFF. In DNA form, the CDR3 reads TGTGCCAGCAGCCAAGCCAAGGGATGGACTGAAGCTTTCTTT.

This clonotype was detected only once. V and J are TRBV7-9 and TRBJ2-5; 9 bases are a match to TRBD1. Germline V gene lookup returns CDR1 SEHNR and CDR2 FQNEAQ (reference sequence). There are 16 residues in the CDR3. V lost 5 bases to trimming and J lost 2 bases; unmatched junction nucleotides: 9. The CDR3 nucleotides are TGTGCCAGCAGCCCCTCGGGACAGGGAGGTCAAGAGACCCAGTACTTC. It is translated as CASSPSGQGGQETQYF.

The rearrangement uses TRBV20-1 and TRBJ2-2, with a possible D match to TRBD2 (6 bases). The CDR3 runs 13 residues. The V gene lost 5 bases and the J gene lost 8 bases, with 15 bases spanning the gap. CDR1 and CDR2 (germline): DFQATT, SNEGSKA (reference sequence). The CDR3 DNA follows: TGCAGTGCTTGGCGGGACTGGACGGGGGAGCTGTTTTTT. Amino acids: CSAWRDWTGELFF.

This chain's CDR3 is CASCIAGNGANEQFF. In DNA form, the CDR3 reads TGTGCCAGCTGTATCGCTGGCAACGGGGCCAATGAGCAGTTCTTC. This chain links TRBV25-1 with TRBJ2-1; D tentatively fits TRBD1 or TRBD2 (5 bases each). Germline CDR1 and CDR2: MGHDK and SYGVNS. The CDR3 loop spans 15 amino acids. The V and J ends lost 8 bases and 6 bases respectively, with 20 bases between them.

CDR3 in amino acids: CASSQNRAYGYTF. The DNA for the CDR3 is TGTGCCAGCAGCCAAAACAGGGCCTATGGCTACACCTTC. The V call is TRBV14, the J call TRBJ1-2; possibly TRBD1 for D (6 bases). Looked up from germline, CDR1 is SGHDN and CDR2 is FVKESK. This CDR3 contains 13 residues. V gave up 2 bases and J gave up 4 bases, with 8 bases separating them.

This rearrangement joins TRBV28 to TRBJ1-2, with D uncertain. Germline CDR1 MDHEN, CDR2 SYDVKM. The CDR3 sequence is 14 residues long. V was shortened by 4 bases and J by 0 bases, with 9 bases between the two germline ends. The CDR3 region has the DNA TGTGCCAGCAGTTCCATGGGAGCTAACTATGGCTACACCTTC. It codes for CASSSMGANYGYTF.

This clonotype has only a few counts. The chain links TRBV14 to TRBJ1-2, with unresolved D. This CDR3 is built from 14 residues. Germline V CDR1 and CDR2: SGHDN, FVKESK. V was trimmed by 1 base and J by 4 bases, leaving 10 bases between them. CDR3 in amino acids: CASSQGDYSYGYTF. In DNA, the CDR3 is TGTGCCAGCAGCCAAGGTGATTATAGCTATGGCTACACCTTC.

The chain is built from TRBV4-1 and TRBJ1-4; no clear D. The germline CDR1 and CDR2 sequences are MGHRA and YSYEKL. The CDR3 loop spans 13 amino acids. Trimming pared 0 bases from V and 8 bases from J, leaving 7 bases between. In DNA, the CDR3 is TGCGCCAGCAGCCAAGATGTAGGAGAAAAACTGTTTTTT. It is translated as CASSQDVGEKLFF.

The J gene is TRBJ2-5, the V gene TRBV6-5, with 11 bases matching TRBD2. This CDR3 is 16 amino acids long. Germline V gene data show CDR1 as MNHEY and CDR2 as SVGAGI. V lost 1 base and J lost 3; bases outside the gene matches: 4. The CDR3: CASSYFPTSGKETQYF. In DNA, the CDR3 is TGTGCCAGCAGTTACTTTCCGACTAGCGGGAAAGAGACCCAGTACTTC.

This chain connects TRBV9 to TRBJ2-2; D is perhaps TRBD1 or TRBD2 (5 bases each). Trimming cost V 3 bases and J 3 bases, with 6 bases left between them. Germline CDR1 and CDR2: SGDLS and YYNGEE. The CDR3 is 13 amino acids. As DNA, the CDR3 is TGTGCCAGCAGCGGAGGGGACACCGGGGAGCTGTTTTTT. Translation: CASSGGDTGELFF.

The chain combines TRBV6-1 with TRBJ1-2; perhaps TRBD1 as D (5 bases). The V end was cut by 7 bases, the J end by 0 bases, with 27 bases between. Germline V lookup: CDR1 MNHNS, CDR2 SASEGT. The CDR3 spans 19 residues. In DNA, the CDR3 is TGTGCCAGCACGAGGGGTGCGGGGTCCCCCCTCTCCGCTAACTATGGCTACACCTTC. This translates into CASTRGAGSPLSANYGYTF.

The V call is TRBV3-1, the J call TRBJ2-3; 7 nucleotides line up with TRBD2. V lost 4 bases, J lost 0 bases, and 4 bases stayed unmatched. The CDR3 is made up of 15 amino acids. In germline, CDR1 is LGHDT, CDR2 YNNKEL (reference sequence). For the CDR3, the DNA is TGTGCCAGCAGCCCGAGCGGGATTAGCACAGATACGCAGTATTTT. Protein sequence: CASSPSGISTDTQYF.

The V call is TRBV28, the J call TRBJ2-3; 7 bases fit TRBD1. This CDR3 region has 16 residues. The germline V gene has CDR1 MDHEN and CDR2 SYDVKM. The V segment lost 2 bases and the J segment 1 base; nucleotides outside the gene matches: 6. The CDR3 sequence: CASSLDRADRTDTQYF. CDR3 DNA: TGTGCCAGCAGTTTAGACAGGGCCGACCGCACAGATACGCAGTATTTT.

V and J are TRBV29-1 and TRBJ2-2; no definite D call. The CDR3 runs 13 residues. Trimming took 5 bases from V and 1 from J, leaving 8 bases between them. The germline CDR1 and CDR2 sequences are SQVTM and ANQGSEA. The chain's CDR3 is CSVPHGNTGELFF. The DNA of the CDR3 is TGCAGCGTTCCCCACGGGAACACCGGGGAGCTGTTTTTT.

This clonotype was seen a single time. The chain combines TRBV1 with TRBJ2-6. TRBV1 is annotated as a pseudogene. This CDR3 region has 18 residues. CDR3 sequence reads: CTSSELGCAQSRANVLTF. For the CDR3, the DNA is TGCACCAGCAGCGAGTTGGGTTGTGCACAAAGTCGGGCCAACGTCCTGACTTTC.

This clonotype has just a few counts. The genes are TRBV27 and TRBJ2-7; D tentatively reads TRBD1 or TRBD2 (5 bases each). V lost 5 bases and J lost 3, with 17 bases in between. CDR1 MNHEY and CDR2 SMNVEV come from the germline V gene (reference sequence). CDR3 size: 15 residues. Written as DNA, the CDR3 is TGTGCCAGCAGTCAACCCGGGACGGAGCTCTACGAGCAGTACTTC. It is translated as CASSQPGTELYEQYF.

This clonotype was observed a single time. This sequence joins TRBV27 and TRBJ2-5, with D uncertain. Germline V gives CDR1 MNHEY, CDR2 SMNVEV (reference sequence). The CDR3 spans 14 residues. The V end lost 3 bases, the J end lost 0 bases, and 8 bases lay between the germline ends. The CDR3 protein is CASSFSAHQETQYF. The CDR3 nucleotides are TGTGCCAGCAGTTTCTCAGCGCACCAAGAGACCCAGTACTTC.

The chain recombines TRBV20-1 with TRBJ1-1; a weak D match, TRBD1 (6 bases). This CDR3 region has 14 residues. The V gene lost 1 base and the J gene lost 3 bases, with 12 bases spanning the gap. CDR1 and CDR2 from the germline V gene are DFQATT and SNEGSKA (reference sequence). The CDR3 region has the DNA TGCAGTGCTAGAGCACAGGGATCGTACACTGAAGCTTTCTTT. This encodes CSARAQGSYTEAFF.

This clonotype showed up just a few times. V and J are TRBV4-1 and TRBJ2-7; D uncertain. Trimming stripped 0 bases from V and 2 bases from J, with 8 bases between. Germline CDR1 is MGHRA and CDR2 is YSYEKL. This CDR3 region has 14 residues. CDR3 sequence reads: CASSQEESTYEQYF. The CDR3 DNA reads TGCGCCAGCAGCCAAGAAGAGTCTACCTACGAGCAGTACTTC.

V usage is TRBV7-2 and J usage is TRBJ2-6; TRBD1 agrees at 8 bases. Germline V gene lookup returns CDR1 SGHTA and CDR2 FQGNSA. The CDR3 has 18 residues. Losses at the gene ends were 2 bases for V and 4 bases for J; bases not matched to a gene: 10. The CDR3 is CASSLSVRGRLGANVLTF. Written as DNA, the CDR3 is TGTGCCAGCAGCTTAAGCGTCAGGGGGCGACTAGGGGCCAACGTCCTGACTTTC.

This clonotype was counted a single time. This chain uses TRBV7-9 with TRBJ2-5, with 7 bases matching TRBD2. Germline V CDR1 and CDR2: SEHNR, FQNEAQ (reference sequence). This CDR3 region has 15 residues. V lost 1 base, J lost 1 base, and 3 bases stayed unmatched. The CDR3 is CASSLVGEGQETQYF. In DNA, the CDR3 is TGTGCCAGCAGCTTAGTAGGGGAGGGCCAAGAGACCCAGTACTTC.

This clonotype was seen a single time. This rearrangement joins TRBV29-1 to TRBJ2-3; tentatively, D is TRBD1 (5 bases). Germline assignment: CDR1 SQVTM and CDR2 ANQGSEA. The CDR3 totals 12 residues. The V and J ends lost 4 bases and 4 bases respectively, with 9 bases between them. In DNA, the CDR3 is TGCAGCGTTGTCACAGGCCCAGATACGCAGTATTTT. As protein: CSVVTGPDTQYF.

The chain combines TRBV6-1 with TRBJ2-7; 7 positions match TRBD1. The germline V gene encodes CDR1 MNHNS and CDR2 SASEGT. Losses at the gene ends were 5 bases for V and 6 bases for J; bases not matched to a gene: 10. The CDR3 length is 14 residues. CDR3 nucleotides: TGTGCCAGCAGTCGGGACAGTTCCCCCCTCGAGCAGTACTTC. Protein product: CASSRDSSPLEQYF.

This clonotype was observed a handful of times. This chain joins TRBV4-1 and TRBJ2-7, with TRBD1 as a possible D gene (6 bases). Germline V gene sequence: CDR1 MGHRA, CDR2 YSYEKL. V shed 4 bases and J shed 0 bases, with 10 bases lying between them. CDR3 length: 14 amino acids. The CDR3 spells CASSPGQNSYEQYF. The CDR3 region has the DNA TGCGCCAGCAGCCCCGGACAGAACTCCTACGAGCAGTACTTC.

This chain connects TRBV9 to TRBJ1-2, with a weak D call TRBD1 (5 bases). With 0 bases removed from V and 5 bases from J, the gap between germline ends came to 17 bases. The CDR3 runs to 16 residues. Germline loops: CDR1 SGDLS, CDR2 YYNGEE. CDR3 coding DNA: TGTGCCAGCAGCGTAGGGGCCGACAGCTCTCGTTATGGCTACACCTTC. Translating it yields CASSVGADSSRYGYTF.

CDR3 sequence: CATATGNEQFF. In nucleotides, the CDR3 is TGTGCCACCGCGACAGGCAATGAGCAGTTCTTC. The chain couples TRBV25-1 to TRBJ2-1; D perhaps matches TRBD1 (6 bases). The CDR3 is 11 amino acids. The germline gives CDR1 MGHDK, CDR2 SYGVNS. The germline V and J ends were trimmed by 10 bases and 6 bases, with 10 bases remaining between them.

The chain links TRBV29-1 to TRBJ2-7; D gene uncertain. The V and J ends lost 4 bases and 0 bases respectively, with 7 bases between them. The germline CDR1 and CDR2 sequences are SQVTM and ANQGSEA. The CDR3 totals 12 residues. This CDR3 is CSVVRDSYEQYF. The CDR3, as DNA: TGCAGCGTTGTAAGAGACTCCTACGAGCAGTACTTC.